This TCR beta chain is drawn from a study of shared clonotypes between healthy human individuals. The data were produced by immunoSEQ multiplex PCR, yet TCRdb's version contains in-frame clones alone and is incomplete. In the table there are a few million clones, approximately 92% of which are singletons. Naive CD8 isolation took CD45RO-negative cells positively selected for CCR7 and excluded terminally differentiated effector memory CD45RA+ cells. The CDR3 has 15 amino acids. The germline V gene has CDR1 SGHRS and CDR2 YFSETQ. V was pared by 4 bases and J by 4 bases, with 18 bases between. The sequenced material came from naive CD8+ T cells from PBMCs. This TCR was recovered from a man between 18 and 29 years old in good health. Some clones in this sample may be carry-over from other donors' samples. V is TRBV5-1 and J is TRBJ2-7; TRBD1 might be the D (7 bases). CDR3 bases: TGCGCCAGCAGCCCGTTATCAGGGGGGCTGTACGAGCAGTACTTC. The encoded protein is CASSPLSGGLYEQYF. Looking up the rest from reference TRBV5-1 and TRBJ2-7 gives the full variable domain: KAGVTQTPRYLIKTRGQQVTLSCSPISGHRSVSWYQQTPGQGLQFLFEYFSETQRNKGNFPGRFSGRQFSNSRSEMNVSTLELGDSALYLCASSPLSGGLYEQYFGPGTRLTVT.